These 11 T cell receptor beta chains were sequenced from one sample in a study of T cells expressing NK-cell markers. TCRdb re-called the 5' RACE reads and catalogs CDR3 proteins one per entry, DNA excluded. Its table records some 450,000 distinct CDR3 sequences. Sequenced material: blood T cells: a sorted CD56 or NKG2C T cell subset, CD4+ or CD8+ T cells, or bulk PBMC T cells (not recorded which). The receptors shown here come from a woman between 18 and 70 years old in good health.

The chain employs TRBV5-1 and TRBJ2-5; TCRdb selects TRBD2, and the lack of DNA leaves this call unchecked. CDR3 length equals 15 residues. Germline V gene data show CDR1 as SGHRS and CDR2 as YFSETQ. This chain's CDR3 is CASSGLGGVQETQYF.

The genes are TRBV28 and TRBJ2-1; TCRdb picks TRBD2, but there is no DNA to check that call. Germline lookup yields CDR1 MDHEN and CDR2 SYDVKM. The CDR3 is 13 amino acids. The CDR3 sequence is CASSRTIHAEQFF.

The chain links TRBV20-1 to TRBJ2-5; TCRdb's D call of TRBD2 is untestable without DNA. The germline CDR1 and CDR2 sequences are DFQATT and SNEGSKA (reference sequence). The CDR3 consists of 13 residues. CDR3: CSAPRDLGETQYF.

This chain's CDR3 is CSVDKGVTGELFF. The chain recombines TRBV29-1 with TRBJ2-2; the D call of TRBD1 rests on TCRdb alone, since no DNA is present to check it. This CDR3 comprises 13 residues. Germline CDR1 reads SQVTM; CDR2 reads ANQGSEA.

V is TRBV11-2 and J is TRBJ2-1; TCRdb indicates TRBD1, and absent DNA this call remains unverified. Per the germline V gene, CDR1 is SGHAT and CDR2 is FQNNGV. The CDR3 has 15 residues. This CDR3 reads CASSPGQIPHNEQFF.

The rearrangement joins TRBV29-1 to TRBJ1-4; the TCRdb call, TRBD1, lacks DNA for checking. CDR3 length equals 13 residues. The germline V gene encodes CDR1 SQVTM and CDR2 ANQGSEA. The CDR3 here is CSVSTGEGEKLFF.

CDR3 loop: CASSIGPDSYEQYF. The chain carries TRBV19 and TRBJ2-7. CDR3 size: 14 residues. CDR1 is LNHDA and CDR2 is SQIVND in the germline V gene (reference sequence).

The V gene is TRBV5-1, the J gene TRBJ2-2; TCRdb outputs TRBD1, but without DNA this stays unchecked. Germline lookup yields CDR1 SGHRS and CDR2 YFSETQ. CDR3 length equals 14 residues. The CDR3 loop is CASSQRTGTGELFF.

The chain recombines TRBV4-2 with TRBJ2-5. The CDR3 consists of 12 residues. Germline CDR1 reads LGHNA; CDR2 reads YNFKEQ. The CDR3 region is CASSQDGWTQYF.

The chain has TRBV11-2 and TRBJ1-3. Germline V gene lookup returns CDR1 SGHAT and CDR2 FQNNGV. This CDR3 has 15 residues. CDR3 loop: CASSTLPGGGNTIYF.

The V call is TRBV7-3, the J call TRBJ2-1; TCRdb's assignment of TRBD1 cannot be checked, as there is no DNA. The CDR3 runs to 16 residues. CDR1 and CDR2 from the germline V gene are SGHTA and FQGTGA. CDR3 in amino acids: CASSLTPRTGGNEQFF. Variable domain in full (rest from reference TRBV7-3 and TRBJ2-1): GAGVSQTPSNKVTEKGKYVELRCDPISGHTALYWYRQSLGQGPEFLIYFQGTGAADDSGLPNDRFFAVRPEGSVSTLKIQRTERGDSAVYLCASSLTPRTGGNEQFFGPGTRLTVL.